Listed here are 8 T cell receptor beta chains from one sample, sequenced in a study of CD8 T cells in Susac syndrome. RNA was extracted with the RNeasy kit, and a quantity of about 0.5 to 1 ug was reverse transcribed using random hexamers. TCRdb re-analysed the immunoSEQ multiplex PCR reads in MiXCR, keeping a single row per CDR3 protein. This sample yields fewer than 350,000 distinct CDR3 sequences, of which about 91% are seen a single time; roughly 0.07% belongs to the top ten. Sequencing was performed on CD4+ T cells from PBMCs. The receptor set was obtained from a human donor with multiple sclerosis.

The CDR3 DNA sequence: TGTGCCAGCAGACCAACAGGGGGCCTTGGAAACACCATATATTTT. Protein sequence: CASRPTGGLGNTIYF. The chain recombines TRBV7-2 with TRBJ1-3; 9 positions agree with TRBD1. This CDR3 spans 15 amino acids. After removal of 6 bases from V and 3 bases from J, the junction contained 6 bases not matched to a gene. Germline V lookup: CDR1 SGHTA, CDR2 FQGNSA.

This chain uses TRBV24-1 with TRBJ2-1; D not resolved. Germline loops: CDR1 KGHDR, CDR2 SFDVKD. Trimming cost V 4 bases and J 12 bases, with 21 bases left between them. This CDR3 spans 15 amino acids. CDR3 region: CATSDPNFDRQGQFF. The CDR3 DNA is TGTGCCACCAGTGACCCCAACTTTGACCGTCAAGGGCAGTTCTTC.

The rearrangement joins TRBV5-1 to TRBJ1-2, with TRBD1 as a possible D gene (5 bases). Germline loops: CDR1 SGHRS, CDR2 YFSETQ. CDR3 length: 14 amino acids. V lost 0 bases and J 4 bases, leaving 10 bases between the germline ends. CDR3 bases: TGCGCCAGCAGCTTGGGGCGAGGGGCCTATGGCTACACCTTC. Translation: CASSLGRGAYGYTF.

This CDR3 reads CASSLEVGRVYNEQFF. The CDR3 nucleotides read TGTGCCAGCAGCTTGGAGGTCGGGAGGGTGTACAATGAGCAGTTCTTC. The chain combines TRBV5-6 with TRBJ2-1; TRBD2 matches at 8 bases. The length of the CDR3 is 16 residues. After removal of 0 bases from V and 4 bases from J, the junction contained 6 bases not matched to a gene. Germline V gives CDR1 SGHDT, CDR2 YYEEEE.

The gene calls are TRBV12-3 or TRBV12-4 and TRBJ2-6, with D uncertain. The CDR3 is 13 residues long. Between the trimmed V and J ends, which lost 8 bases and 0 bases, there was a span of 5 bases. The CDR3 DNA follows: TGTGCCAGCGCGAGCTCTGGGGCCAACGTCCTGACTTTC. This sequence encodes CASASSGANVLTF.

The chain carries TRBV3-1 and TRBJ2-7, with D perhaps TRBD1 (5 bases). Germline V lookup: CDR1 LGHDT, CDR2 YNNKEL (reference sequence). The V end was cut by 1 base, the J end by 1 base, with 8 bases between. The CDR3 spans 14 residues. The CDR3 loop reads CASSQGAGSYEQYF. The CDR3 bases are TGTGCCAGCAGCCAAGGAGCAGGGTCCTACGAGCAGTACTTC.

The rearrangement joins TRBV19 to TRBJ2-2, with 9 positions matching TRBD2. V gave up 9 bases and J gave up 7 bases; unmatched junction bases: 9. Germline V lookup: CDR1 LNHDA, CDR2 SQIVND (reference sequence). The CDR3 loop spans 14 amino acids. CDR3 DNA sequence: TGTGCCAGCGCGGGGGGGACCGTAATCGGGGAGCTGTTTTTT. Translated: CASAGGTVIGELFF. Full variable domain (outside the CDR3, taken from reference TRBV19 and TRBJ2-2): DGGITQSPKYLFRKEGQNVTLSCEQNLNHDAMYWYRQDPGQGLRLIYYSQIVNDFQKGDIAEGYSVSREKKESFPLTVTSAQKNPTAFYLCASAGGTVIGELFFGEGSRLTVL.

This clonotype was counted a single time. The chain couples TRBV6-2 or TRBV6-3 to TRBJ2-1, with 7 bases identical to TRBD1. Germline CDR1 and CDR2: MNHEY and SVGEGT. The CDR3 length is 13 residues. The CDR3 DNA reads as TGTGCAGCAGCCGGGACAGCCTACAATGAGCAGTTCTTC. Translated: CAAAGTAYNEQFF.